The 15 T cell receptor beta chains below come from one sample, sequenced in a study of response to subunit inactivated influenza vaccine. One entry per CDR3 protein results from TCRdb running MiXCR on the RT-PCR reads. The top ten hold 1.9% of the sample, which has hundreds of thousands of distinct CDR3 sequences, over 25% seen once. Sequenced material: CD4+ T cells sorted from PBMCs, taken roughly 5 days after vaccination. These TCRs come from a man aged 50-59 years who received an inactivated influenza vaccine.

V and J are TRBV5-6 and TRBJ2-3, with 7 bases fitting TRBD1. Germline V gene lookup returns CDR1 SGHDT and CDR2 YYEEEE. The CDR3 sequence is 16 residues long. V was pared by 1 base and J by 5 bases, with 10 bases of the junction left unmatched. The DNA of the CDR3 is TGTGCCAGCAGCTTGTTCGACAGGGCAACTGGAGATACGCAGTATTTT. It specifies CASSLFDRATGDTQYF.

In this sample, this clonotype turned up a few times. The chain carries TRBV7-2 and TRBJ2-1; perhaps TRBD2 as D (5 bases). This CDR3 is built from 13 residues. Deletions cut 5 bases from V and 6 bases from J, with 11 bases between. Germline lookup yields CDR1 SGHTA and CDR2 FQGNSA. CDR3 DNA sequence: TGTGCCAGCAGCCGACTAAGCGGCAATGAGCAGTTCTTC. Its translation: CASSRLSGNEQFF.

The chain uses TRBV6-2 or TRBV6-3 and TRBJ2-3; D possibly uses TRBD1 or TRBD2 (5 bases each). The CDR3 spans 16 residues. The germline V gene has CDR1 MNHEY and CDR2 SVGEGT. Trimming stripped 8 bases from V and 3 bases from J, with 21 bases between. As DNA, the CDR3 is TGTGCCAGCTGTCGTGAAGTAGGGTGGGGGACAGATACGCAGTATTTT. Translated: CASCREVGWGTDTQYF.

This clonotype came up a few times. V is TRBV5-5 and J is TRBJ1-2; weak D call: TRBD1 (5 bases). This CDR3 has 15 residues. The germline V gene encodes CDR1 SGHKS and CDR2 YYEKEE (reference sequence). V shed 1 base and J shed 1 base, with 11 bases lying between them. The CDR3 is CASSLNAGLNYGYTF. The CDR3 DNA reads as TGTGCCAGCAGCTTGAATGCGGGGCTTAACTATGGCTACACCTTC.

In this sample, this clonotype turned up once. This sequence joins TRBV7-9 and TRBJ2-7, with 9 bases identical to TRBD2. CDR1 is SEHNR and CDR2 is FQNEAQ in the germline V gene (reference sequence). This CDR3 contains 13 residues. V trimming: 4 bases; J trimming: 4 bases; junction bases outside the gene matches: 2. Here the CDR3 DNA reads TGTGCCAGCAGCTGGACTAGCGAGTACGAGCAGTACTTC. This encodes CASSWTSEYEQYF.

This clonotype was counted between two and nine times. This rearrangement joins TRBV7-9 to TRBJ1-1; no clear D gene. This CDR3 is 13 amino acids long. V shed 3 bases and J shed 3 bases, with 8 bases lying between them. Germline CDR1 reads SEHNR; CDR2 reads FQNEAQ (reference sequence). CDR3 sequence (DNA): TGTGCCAGCAGCTTGTCGGAGGACACTGAAGCTTTCTTT. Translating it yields CASSLSEDTEAFF.

CDR3 amino acids: CSARAAPSVSTDTQYF. The CDR3 nucleotides are TGCAGTGCTAGAGCCGCACCTAGCGTGAGCACAGATACGCAGTATTTT. The chain carries TRBV20-1 and TRBJ2-3, with TRBD2 as a possible D gene (6 bases). Trimming shortened V by 1 base and J by 0 bases, and 14 bases separated the two germline ends. The germline CDR1 and CDR2 sequences are DFQATT and SNEGSKA (reference sequence). CDR3 size: 16 residues.

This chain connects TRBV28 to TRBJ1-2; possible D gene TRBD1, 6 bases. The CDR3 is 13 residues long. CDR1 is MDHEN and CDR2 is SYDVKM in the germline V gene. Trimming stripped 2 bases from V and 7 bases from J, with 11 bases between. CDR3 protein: CASSLGTRSGYTF. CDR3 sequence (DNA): TGTGCCAGCAGTTTAGGGACACGTAGTGGCTACACCTTC.

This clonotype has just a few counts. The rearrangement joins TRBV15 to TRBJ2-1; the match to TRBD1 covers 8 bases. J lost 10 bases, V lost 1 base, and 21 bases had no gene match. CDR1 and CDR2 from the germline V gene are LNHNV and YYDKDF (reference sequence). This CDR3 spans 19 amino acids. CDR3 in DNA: TGTGCCACCAGCAGAGCCTCGGGTCTTGGACAGGGTACCCCCAGGGAGCAGTTCTTC. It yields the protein CATSRASGLGQGTPREQFF.

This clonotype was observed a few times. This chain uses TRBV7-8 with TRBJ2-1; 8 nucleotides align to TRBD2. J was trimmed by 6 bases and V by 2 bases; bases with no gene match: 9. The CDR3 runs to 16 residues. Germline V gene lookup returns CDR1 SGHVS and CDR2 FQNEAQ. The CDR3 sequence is CASSLLSGTRGNEQFF. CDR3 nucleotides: TGTGCCAGCAGCTTATTATCCGGGACTAGGGGCAATGAGCAGTTCTTC.

In DNA form, the CDR3 reads TGTGCCAGCTCCGGACGGCTTATGAACACTGAAGCTTTCTTT. It is translated as CASSGRLMNTEAFF. The chain carries TRBV27 and TRBJ1-1; D call uncertain. Trimming shortened V by 8 bases and J by 0 bases, and 13 bases separated the two germline ends. CDR1 is MNHEY, CDR2 SMNVEV, per germline (reference sequence). The CDR3 is made up of 14 amino acids.

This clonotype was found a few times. CDR3 coding DNA: TGCAGCGGCGGCGGTAGCACAGATACGCAGTATTTT. Protein sequence: CSGGGSTDTQYF. The V call is TRBV29-1, the J call TRBJ2-3; no clear D. The CDR3 length is 12 residues. V dropped 7 bases and J dropped 0 bases, with 8 bases sitting between them. CDR1 is SQVTM, CDR2 ANQGSEA, per germline.

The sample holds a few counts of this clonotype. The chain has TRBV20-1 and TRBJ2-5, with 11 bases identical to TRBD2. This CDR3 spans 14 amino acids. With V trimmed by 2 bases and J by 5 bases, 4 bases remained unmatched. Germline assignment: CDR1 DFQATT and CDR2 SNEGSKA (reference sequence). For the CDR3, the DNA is TGCAGTGCTAGATCGTCTAGCGGGAGGGAGACCCAGTACTTC. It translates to CSARSSSGRETQYF.

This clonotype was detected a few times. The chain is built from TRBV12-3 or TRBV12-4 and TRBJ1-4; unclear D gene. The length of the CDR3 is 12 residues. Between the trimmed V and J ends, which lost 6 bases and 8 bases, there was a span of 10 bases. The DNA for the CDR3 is TGTGCCAGCAGGGAGGTCGGCGAAAAACTGTTTTTT. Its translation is CASREVGEKLFF.

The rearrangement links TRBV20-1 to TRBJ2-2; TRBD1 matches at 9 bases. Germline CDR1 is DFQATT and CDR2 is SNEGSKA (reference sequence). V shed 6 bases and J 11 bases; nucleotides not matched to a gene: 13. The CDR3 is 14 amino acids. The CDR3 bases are TGCAGTGCCACTACAGGGGGCCTTTCTTTTGAGCTGTTTTTT. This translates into CSATTGGLSFELFF.